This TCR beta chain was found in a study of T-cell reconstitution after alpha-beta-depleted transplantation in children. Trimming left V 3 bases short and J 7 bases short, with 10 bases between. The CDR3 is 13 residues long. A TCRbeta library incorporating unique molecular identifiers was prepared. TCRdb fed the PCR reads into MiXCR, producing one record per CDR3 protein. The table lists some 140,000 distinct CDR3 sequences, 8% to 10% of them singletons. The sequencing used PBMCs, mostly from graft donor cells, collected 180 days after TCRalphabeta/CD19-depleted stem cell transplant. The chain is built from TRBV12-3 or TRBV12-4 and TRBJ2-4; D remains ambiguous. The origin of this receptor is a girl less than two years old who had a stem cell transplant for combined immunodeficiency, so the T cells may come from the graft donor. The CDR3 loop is CASSFESANIQYF. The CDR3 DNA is TGTGCCAGCAGTTTCGAATCCGCGAACATTCAGTACTTC.